This T cell receptor (beta chain) was identified during a study of blood T cell repertoires in COVID-19. The CDR3 has 17 residues. The germline V gene has CDR1 MDHEN and CDR2 SYDVKM. With 6 bases clipped from V and 0 bases from J, the junction kept 8 bases outside the gene matches. This table comes from immunoSEQ multiplex PCR, and its TCRdb copy is limited to in-frame clones, with some not included. The table records about 150,000 clones, 65% to 85% of them present only once. The specimen was peripheral blood. V usage is TRBV28 and J usage is TRBJ2-6; 7 nucleotides align to TRBD1. This receptor was obtained from a man between 45 and 60 years old with active or convalescent COVID-19. CDR3: CASSPTGASSGANVLTF. CDR3 DNA: TGTGCCAGCAGCCCAACAGGGGCCAGCTCTGGGGCCAACGTCCTGACTTTC.